This is a list of T cell receptor beta chains from one sample in a study of T-cell memory formation after mild COVID-19. TCRdb used MiXCR to reprocess the 5' RACE reads, holding one entry per CDR3 protein. The table lists approximately 100,000 distinct CDR3 sequences, about a sixth of them singletons. The material sequenced was PBMCs or a T cell subset sorted from them (not recorded which). Every receptor here comes from an adult woman who had mild COVID-19 (a few samples of this study predate the infection). Cell type and time point are not known. Each CDR3 is given with its conserved first and last residue. A D gene is named only where the DNA matches it firmly. Size is omitted from some rows. Given values are once, few, many or a class for expanded clones.

size | D | J | V | DNA | CDR3
- | TRBD1 | TRBJ2-5 | TRBV7-9 | TGTGCCAGCAGCCTCCGGGACAGTGACCTACCAGAGACCCAGTACTTC | CASSLRDSDLPETQYF
few | TRBD1 | TRBJ2-7 | TRBV5-1 | TGCGCCAGCAGCAGCGCTGGACAGGGCCACGAGCAGTACTTC | CASSSAGQGHEQYF
- | - | TRBJ2-1 | TRBV7-8 | TGTGCCAGCAGCCCAGAGGGGGGAGTCGGCACGCACGGGGAGCAGTTCTTC | CASSPEGGVGTHGEQFF
few | - | TRBJ2-3 | TRBV5-1 | TGCGCCGGACAATCTAGCACAGATACGCAGTATTTT | CAGQSSTDTQYF
- | - | TRBJ2-3 | TRBV2 | TGTGCCAGCAGTGGGGTGGCTAGCACAGATACGCAGTATTTT | CASSGVASTDTQYF
few | - | TRBJ1-5 | TRBV6-5 | TGTGCCAGCAGTTTAGACGCTACTTTAAACAATCAGCCCCAGCATTTT | CASSLDATLNNQPQHF
- | TRBD2 | TRBJ2-5 | TRBV5-1 | TGCGCCAGCAGCCTAGCGGGGGGGGCCCAAGAGGCCCAGTACTTC | CASSLAGGAQEAQYF
- | - | TRBJ2-3 | TRBV12-3/TRBV12-4 | TGTGCCAGCAGTTTTTATAGCGGACTTAGCACAGATACGCAGTATTTT | CASSFYSGLSTDTQYF
- | - | TRBJ2-7 | TRBV20-1 | TGCAGTGCTAACGACAGGCACGAGCAGTACTTC | CSANDRHEQYF
many | - | TRBJ2-3 | TRBV7-9 | TGTGCCAGCAGCTCCTACAAGGGCGGAGCTAGCACAGATACGCAGTATTTT | CASSSYKGGASTDTQYF
few | - | TRBJ2-1 | TRBV27 | TGTGCCAGCAGTTTATCCGACAAGATAACGTTCTTC | CASSLSDKITFF
many | - | TRBJ1-5 | TRBV24-1 | TGTGCCACCAGTGATTTATCCATCAATCAGCCCCAGCATTTT | CATSDLSINQPQHF
- | TRBD1 | TRBJ1-2 | TRBV27 | TGTGCCAGCAGCTACAGGGGAGGCAACTATGGCTACACCTTC | CASSYRGGNYGYTF
few | TRBD1 | TRBJ1-1 | TRBV9 | TGTGCCAGCAGCCCTCAACAGGGGATGGGCACTGAAGCTTTCTTT | CASSPQQGMGTEAFF
few | - | TRBJ1-2 | TRBV7-6 | TGTGCCAGCAGCCCTGACGGGCATGGCTACACCTTC | CASSPDGHGYTF
many | TRBD2 | TRBJ2-3 | TRBV5-1 | TGCGCCAGCAGAATGACTAGCGGGAGCACAGATACGCAGTATTTT | CASRMTSGSTDTQYF
many | TRBD2 | TRBJ2-4 | TRBV2 | TGTGCCAGCAGGGAAGCGGGACTGGTGAGCATTCAGTACTTC | CASREAGLVSIQYF
- | - | TRBJ1-2 | TRBV20-1 | TGCAGTGATAGGGTCCTCTATGGCTACACCTTC | CSDRVLYGYTF
many | - | TRBJ2-1 | TRBV6-5 | TGTGCCAGCAGTTACTCCCGGGTAAATGAGCAGTTCTTC | CASSYSRVNEQFF
- | - | TRBJ2-4 | TRBV12-3/TRBV12-4 | TGTGCCAGCAGTTTCTCAAGTTTCCAAGCCAAAAACATTCAGTACTTC | CASSFSSFQAKNIQYF
few | TRBD1 | TRBJ2-7 | TRBV7-9 | TGTGCCAGCAGCTTACCTGACAGGGGGCTCGTGTACTTC | CASSLPDRGLVYF
- | TRBD1 | TRBJ1-1 | TRBV6-5 | TGTGCCAGCAGTTACCTAAGGACAGGGGGGAACACTGAAGCTTTCTTT | CASSYLRTGGNTEAFF
few | TRBD1 | TRBJ1-1 | TRBV7-2 | TGTGCCAGCAGCATGGACAGGGGTGGCACTGAAGCTTTCTTT | CASSMDRGGTEAFF
- | - | TRBJ2-7 | TRBV21-1 | TGTGCCAGCAGCAATAACAGGGGGCCTCCGGATAACGAGCAGTACTTC | CASSNNRGPPDNEQYF
- | - | TRBJ2-5 | TRBV5-8 | TGTGCCAGCAGCGTACAGGGTTCGGAGACCCAGTACTTC | CASSVQGSETQYF
- | - | TRBJ1-1 | TRBV5-1 | TGCGCCAGCAGCCTAATGACAGGAGTGAACACTGAAGCTTTCTTT | CASSLMTGVNTEAFF
many | - | TRBJ1-2 | TRBV4-2 | TGTGCCAGCAGCCGGGGGAGTAACTATGGCTACACCTTC | CASSRGSNYGYTF
- | - | TRBJ1-1 | TRBV18 | TGTGCCAGCTCACACGGGGGATACTGGAACACTGAAGCTTTCTTT | CASSHGGYWNTEAFF
- | - | TRBJ2-3 | TRBV4-1 | TGCGCCAGCAGCCTTAGGACACAGTCAGACACAGATACGCAGTATTTT | CASSLRTQSDTDTQYF
few | - | TRBJ1-1 | TRBV20-1 | TGCAGTGCTGGACAGACATCGTACACTGAAGCTTTCTTT | CSAGQTSYTEAFF
few | - | TRBJ1-1 | TRBV7-9 | TGTGCCAGCAGCCCCCTGCAGGGGTTGAACACTGAAGCTTTCTTT | CASSPLQGLNTEAFF
- | - | TRBJ2-1 | TRBV4-3 | TGCGCCAGCAGCCAAGAAGGGTTTGGCGGGACTGATGAGCAGTTCTTC | CASSQEGFGGTDEQFF
- | - | TRBJ1-2 | TRBV6-5 | TGTGCCAGCAGCGAAACGCCTCTGCCCGCGTCTAACTATGGCTACACCTTC | CASSETPLPASNYGYTF
once | - | TRBJ2-3 | TRBV15 | TGTGCCACCAGCGGACCGCTCGGTTCGCTCACAGATACGCAGTATTTT | CATSGPLGSLTDTQYF
- | TRBD2 | TRBJ2-3 | TRBV7-3 | TGTGCCAGCAGCTCTAGCGGGGGCACAGATACGCAGTATTTT | CASSSSGGTDTQYF
- | TRBD1 | TRBJ2-7 | TRBV6-1 | TGTGCCAGCCCCGGGACAGGGATCGAGCAGTACTTC | CASPGTGIEQYF
few | - | TRBJ2-7 | TRBV7-6 | TGTGCCAGCAGCCCCAAGATGGGACGGGACTACGAGCAGTACTTC | CASSPKMGRDYEQYF
- | - | TRBJ2-5 | TRBV2 | TGTGCCAGCATTAAACTTGGCCTGGGACAGTCGAGGAAACAGAGGGGGGTGCGGCAAGAGACCCAGTACTTC | CASIKLGLGQSRKQRGVRQETQYF
- | TRBD1 | TRBJ2-2 | TRBV29-1 | TGCAGCGTGGAAACAGGGGGCGGGGAGCTGTTTTTT | CSVETGGGELFF
few | TRBD1 | TRBJ1-5 | TRBV12-3/TRBV12-4 | TGTGCCAGCAGTTTAGGGACAGGGAAATTCGGGCAGCCCCAGCATTTT | CASSLGTGKFGQPQHF
- | TRBD1 | TRBJ2-5 | TRBV7-3 | TGTGCCAGCAGCCCTACAGGGGGTCAGGACAGGGGAGAGACCCAGTACTTC | CASSPTGGQDRGETQYF
few | - | TRBJ2-7 | TRBV4-1 | TGCGCCAGCAGCGGGTCCTACTCCTACGAGCAGTACTTC | CASSGSYSYEQYF
- | - | TRBJ1-1 | TRBV4-3 | TGCGCCAGCAGCCAAGAACCCGCGGGACGGACTGAAGCTTTCTTT | CASSQEPAGRTEAFF
many | TRBD1 | TRBJ1-4 | TRBV7-7 | TGTGCCAGCAGCCAACGACAGGGAGATGAAAAACTGTTTTTT | CASSQRQGDEKLFF
- | - | TRBJ2-2 | TRBV12-3/TRBV12-4 | TGTGCCAGCAGTCGCCCCCACAAGGACACCGGGGAGCTGTTTTTT | CASSRPHKDTGELFF
- | - | TRBJ2-2 | TRBV6-5 | TGTGCCAGCAGTCCTAACGGCCAGGGAACCGGGGAGCTGTTTTTT | CASSPNGQGTGELFF
- | TRBD1 | TRBJ1-2 | TRBV11-3 | TGTGCCAGCAGCCCACTCGACAGGGAGAATGGCTACACCTTC | CASSPLDRENGYTF
- | TRBD2 | TRBJ2-1 | TRBV7-3 | TGTGCCAGCTCCTCTGGCAGCGGGGAGGGGGAGCAGTTCTTC | CASSSGSGEGEQFF
- | TRBD1 | TRBJ1-1 | TRBV13 | TGTGCCAGCAGCTTAGGAGGGGGCCCTGAAGCTTTCTTT | CASSLGGGPEAFF
few | TRBD1 | TRBJ2-5 | TRBV5-1 | TGCGCCAGCAGCGGGGGACAGGGGATGATTGAGACCCAGTACTTC | CASSGGQGMIETQYF
few | - | TRBJ2-1 | TRBV2 | TGTGCCAGCATGGTCCCGGTTCTGACCTCCTACAATGAGCAGTTCTTC | CASMVPVLTSYNEQFF
few | - | TRBJ1-1 | TRBV6-5 | TGTGCCAGCGCGAGCTCTAGGGCATCTGGGGACACTGAAGCTTTCTTT | CASASSRASGDTEAFF
- | TRBD2 | TRBJ2-1 | TRBV6-5 | TGTGCCAGCAGTGCCTCGGGGGGAACGTACAATGAGCAGTTCTTC | CASSASGGTYNEQFF
few | TRBD2 | TRBJ2-3 | TRBV7-6 | TGTGCCAGCAGCTTCGGACTAGCGGCTACAGATACGCAGTATTTT | CASSFGLAATDTQYF
few | - | TRBJ2-3 | TRBV12-3/TRBV12-4 | TGTGCCAGCAGTCCAACCCACACCAACACAGATACGCAGTATTTT | CASSPTHTNTDTQYF
few | TRBD2 | TRBJ2-1 | TRBV5-1 | TGCGCCAGCAGCTTGGTAGAAGGGAGGGCATACAATGAGCAGTTCTTC | CASSLVEGRAYNEQFF
- | - | TRBJ1-1 | TRBV27 | TGTGCCAGCAGACAGGCCCTGAACACTGAAGCTTTCTTT | CASRQALNTEAFF
- | - | TRBJ2-1 | TRBV9 | TGTGCCAGCAGCCCCCGGGGCCGGCCCAATGAGCAGTTCTTC | CASSPRGRPNEQFF
- | TRBD2 | TRBJ2-1 | TRBV5-1 | TGCGCCAGCAGTAGGGGACTAACAGACAATGAGCAGTTCTTC | CASSRGLTDNEQFF